This T cell receptor (beta chain) was captured by sequencing in a study of T-cell reconstitution after alpha-beta-depleted transplantation in children. A few counts support this clonotype. The CDR3 is made up of 16 amino acids. V lost 3 bases and J 0 bases, leaving 12 bases between the germline ends. Germline CDR1 and CDR2: SGHRS and YFSETQ. A library of TCRbeta sequences, prepared with unique molecular identifiers, was generated. TCRdb used MiXCR to reprocess the PCR reads, holding one entry per CDR3 protein. The sample contains around 600,000 distinct CDR3 sequences, approximately 17% of which appear only once.

This sample comprised PBMCs from the stem cell graft donor, obtained from the stem cell graft. This sequence originates from a human donor who donated a stem cell graft to a child with acute myeloid leukemia. The chain recombines TRBV5-1 with TRBJ2-2, with D unresolved. The CDR3 bases are TGCGCCAGCAGCTACAAACGGGCCACGAACACCGGGGAGCTGTTTTTT. It encodes CASSYKRATNTGELFF. Full variable domain (remainder filled in from reference TRBV5-1 and TRBJ2-2): KAGVTQTPRYLIKTRGQQVTLSCSPISGHRSVSWYQQTPGQGLQFLFEYFSETQRNKGNFPGRFSGRQFSNSRSEMNVSTLELGDSALYLCASSYKRATNTGELFFGEGSRLTVL.